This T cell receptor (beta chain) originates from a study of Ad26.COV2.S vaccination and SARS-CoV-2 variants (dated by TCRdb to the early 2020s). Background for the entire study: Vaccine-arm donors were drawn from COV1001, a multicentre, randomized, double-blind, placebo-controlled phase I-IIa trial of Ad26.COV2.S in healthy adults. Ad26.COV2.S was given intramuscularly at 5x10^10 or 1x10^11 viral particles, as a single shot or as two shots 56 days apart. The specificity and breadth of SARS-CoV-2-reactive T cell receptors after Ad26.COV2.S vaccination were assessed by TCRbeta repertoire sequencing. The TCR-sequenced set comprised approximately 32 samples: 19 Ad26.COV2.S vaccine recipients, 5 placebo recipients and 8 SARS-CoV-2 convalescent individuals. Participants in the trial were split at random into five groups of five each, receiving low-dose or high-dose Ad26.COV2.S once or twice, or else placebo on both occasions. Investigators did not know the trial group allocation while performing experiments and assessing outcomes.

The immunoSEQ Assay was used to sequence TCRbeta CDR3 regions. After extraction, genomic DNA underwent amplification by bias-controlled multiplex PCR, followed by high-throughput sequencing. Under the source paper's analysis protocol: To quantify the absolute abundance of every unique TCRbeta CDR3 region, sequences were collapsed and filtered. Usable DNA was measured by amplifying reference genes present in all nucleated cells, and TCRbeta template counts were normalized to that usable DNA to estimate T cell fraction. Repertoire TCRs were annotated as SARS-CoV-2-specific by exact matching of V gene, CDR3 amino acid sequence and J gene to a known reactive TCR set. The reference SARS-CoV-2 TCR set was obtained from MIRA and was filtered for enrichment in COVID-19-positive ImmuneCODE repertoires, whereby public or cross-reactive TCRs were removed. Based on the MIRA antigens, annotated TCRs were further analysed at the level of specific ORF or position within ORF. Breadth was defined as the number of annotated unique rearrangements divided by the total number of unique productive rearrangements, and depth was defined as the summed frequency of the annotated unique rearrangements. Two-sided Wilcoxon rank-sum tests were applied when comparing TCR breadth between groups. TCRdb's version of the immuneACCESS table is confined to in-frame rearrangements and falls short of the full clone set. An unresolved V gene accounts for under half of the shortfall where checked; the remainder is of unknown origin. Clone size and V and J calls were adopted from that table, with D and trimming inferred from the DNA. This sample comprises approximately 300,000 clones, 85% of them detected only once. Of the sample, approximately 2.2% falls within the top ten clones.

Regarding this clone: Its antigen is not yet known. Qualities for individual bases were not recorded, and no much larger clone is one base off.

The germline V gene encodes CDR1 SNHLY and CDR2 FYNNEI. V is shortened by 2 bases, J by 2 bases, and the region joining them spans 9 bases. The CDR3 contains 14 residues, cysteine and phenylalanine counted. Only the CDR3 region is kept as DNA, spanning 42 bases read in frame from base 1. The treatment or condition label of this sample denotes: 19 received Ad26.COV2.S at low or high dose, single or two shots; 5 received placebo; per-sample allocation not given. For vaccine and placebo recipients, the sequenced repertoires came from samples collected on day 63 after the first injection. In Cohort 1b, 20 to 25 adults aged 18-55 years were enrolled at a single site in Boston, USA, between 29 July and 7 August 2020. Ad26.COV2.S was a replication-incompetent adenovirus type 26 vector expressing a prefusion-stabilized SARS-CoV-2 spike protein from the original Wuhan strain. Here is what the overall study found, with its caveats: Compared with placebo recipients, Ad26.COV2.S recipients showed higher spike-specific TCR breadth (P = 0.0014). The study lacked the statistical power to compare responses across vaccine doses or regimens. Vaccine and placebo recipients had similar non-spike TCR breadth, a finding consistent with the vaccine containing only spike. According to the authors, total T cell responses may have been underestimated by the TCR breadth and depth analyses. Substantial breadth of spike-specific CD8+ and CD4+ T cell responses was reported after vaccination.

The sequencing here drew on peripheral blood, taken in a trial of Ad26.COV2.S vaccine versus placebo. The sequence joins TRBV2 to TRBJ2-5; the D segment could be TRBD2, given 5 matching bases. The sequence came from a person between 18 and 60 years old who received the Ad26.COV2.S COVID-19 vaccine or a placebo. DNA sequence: TGTGCCAGCAGTGAAAGCACGGGACAAGAGACCCAGTACTTC. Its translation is CASSESTGQETQYF. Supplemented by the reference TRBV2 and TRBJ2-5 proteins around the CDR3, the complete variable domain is EPEVTQTPSHQVTQMGQEVILRCVPISNHLYFYWYRQILGQKVEFLVSFYNNEISEKSEIFDDQFSVERPDGSNFTLKIRSTKLEDSAMYFCASSESTGQETQYFGPGTRLLVL.